Each of the 12 T cell receptor beta chains below was sequenced from the same sample in a study of blood T cell repertoires in COVID-19. Sequencing used immunoSEQ multiplex PCR; TCRdb keeps in-frame clones, though not all of them. The sample has about 220,000 clones; 65% to 90% are singletons. The sample consisted of peripheral blood. Receptors were obtained from a woman in her 70s with COVID-19, enrolled during active disease.

This rearrangement joins TRBV12-5 to TRBJ1-5, with no clear D. V dropped 6 bases and J dropped 2 bases, with 8 bases sitting between them. Germline loops: CDR1 LGHNT, CDR2 FRNRAP. CDR3 length: 13 residues. The CDR3 loop is CASGIRGNQPQHF. DNA for the CDR3: TGTGCTAGTGGCATCCGGGGCAATCAGCCCCAGCATTTT.

This chain connects TRBV7-2 to TRBJ1-2, with 7 bases lining up with TRBD1. Looked up from germline, CDR1 is SGHTA and CDR2 is FQGNSA. This CDR3 spans 14 amino acids. V dropped 5 bases and J dropped 8; count of bases not matched to a gene: 11. CDR3 loop: CASSAPDRVGGYTF. CDR3 nucleotides: TGTGCCAGCAGCGCACCAGACAGGGTCGGAGGCTACACCTTC.

The rearrangement joins TRBV5-4 to TRBJ2-5; D might be TRBD2 (6 bases). The germline V gene has CDR1 SGHNT and CDR2 YYREEE (reference sequence). This CDR3 is 13 amino acids long. The V end was cut by 4 bases, the J end by 5 bases, with 12 bases between. The CDR3 is CASSAGLVETQYF. In nucleotides, the CDR3 is TGTGCCAGCAGCGCGGGACTTGTGGAGACCCAGTACTTC.

The chain has TRBV2 and TRBJ1-5; D might be TRBD1 (6 bases). Per the germline V gene, CDR1 is SNHLY and CDR2 is FYNNEI. The V gene lost 8 bases and the J gene lost 10 bases, with 18 bases spanning the gap. This CDR3 spans 13 amino acids. In DNA, the CDR3 is TGTGCCAGCGGGGGCCGGGCCCCTTACCCCCAGCATTTT. This translates into CASGGRAPYPQHF.

This clone has only one observation. The chain has TRBV11-2 and TRBJ1-1; the D gene is possibly TRBD1 (6 bases). The V end lost 6 bases, the J end lost 6 bases, and 14 bases lay between the germline ends. Germline lookup yields CDR1 SGHAT and CDR2 FQNNGV. The CDR3 extends over 13 amino acids. The CDR3 nucleotides read TGTGCCAGCAGTTGGATAGGGGGTTCTGAAGCTTTCTTT. Protein: CASSWIGGSEAFF.

The chain combines TRBV7-9 with TRBJ1-4; 8 bases map to TRBD1. V trimming: 4 bases; J trimming: 5 bases; junction bases outside the gene matches: 3. The CDR3 loop spans 14 amino acids. Per germline, CDR1 SEHNR and CDR2 FQNEAQ (reference sequence). The CDR3 DNA follows: TGTGCCAGCAGCTCGACAGGGGCCAATGAAAAACTGTTTTTT. Amino acid sequence: CASSSTGANEKLFF.

The chain employs TRBV27 and TRBJ2-7, with 8 bases identical to TRBD2. The CDR3 has 15 amino acids. V lost 6 bases and J lost 10; bases outside the gene matches: 17. Germline loops: CDR1 MNHEY, CDR2 SMNVEV (reference sequence). CDR3 region: CASRPLVAGNIEQYF. The DNA for the CDR3 is TGTGCCAGCAGACCCCTTGTAGCGGGAAACATCGAACAGTACTTC.

In DNA form, the CDR3 reads TGTGCCAGCAGCCAGGCAGCACAGGGGGCTAGCTACACCTTC. Protein sequence: CASSQAAQGASYTF. The chain links TRBV7-2 to TRBJ1-2; 9 nucleotides agree with TRBD1. The germline CDR1 and CDR2 sequences are SGHTA and FQGNSA. The V and J ends lost 5 bases and 9 bases, in that order; junction bases with no gene match: 10. This CDR3 comprises 14 residues.

The CDR3 loop is CASSATGGRNQPQHF. CDR3 DNA sequence: TGTGCCAGCAGCGCAACAGGGGGCAGGAATCAGCCCCAGCATTTT. This chain links TRBV9 with TRBJ1-5, with TRBD1 identical over 9 bases. This CDR3 has 15 residues. Germline assignment: CDR1 SGDLS and CDR2 YYNGEE. The V and J ends lost 3 bases and 4 bases, in that order; junction bases with no gene match: 5.

The chain is built from TRBV5-6 and TRBJ1-5, with 7 nucleotides matching TRBD1. V was clipped by 4 bases and J by 7 bases; unmatched bases: 14. Germline CDR1 SGHDT, CDR2 YYEEEE. The CDR3 spans 16 residues. The CDR3 DNA is TGTGCCAGCAGCAAATACAGGGGTCAACGGTGGCAGCCCCAGCATTTT. Protein sequence: CASSKYRGQRWQPQHF.

The genes are TRBV6-2 or TRBV6-3 and TRBJ2-1; TRBD2 is a possible D gene (6 bases). The CDR3 spans 16 residues. Germline V lookup: CDR1 MNHEY, CDR2 SVGEGT. V shed 6 bases and J shed 0 bases, with 15 bases lying between them. CDR3 protein: CASSRAAGSSYNEQFF. The CDR3 DNA reads as TGTGCCAGCAGCCGCGCCGCGGGGAGCTCCTACAATGAGCAGTTCTTC.

The chain is built from TRBV6-5 and TRBJ1-2; 7 bases fit TRBD1. Germline lookup yields CDR1 MNHEY and CDR2 SVGAGI. V trimming: 4 bases; J trimming: 10 bases; junction bases outside the gene matches: 12. The CDR3 is made up of 14 amino acids. The CDR3 protein is CASSWTGQQSHYTF. As DNA, the CDR3 is TGTGCCAGCAGTTGGACGGGACAGCAAAGTCACTACACCTTC.